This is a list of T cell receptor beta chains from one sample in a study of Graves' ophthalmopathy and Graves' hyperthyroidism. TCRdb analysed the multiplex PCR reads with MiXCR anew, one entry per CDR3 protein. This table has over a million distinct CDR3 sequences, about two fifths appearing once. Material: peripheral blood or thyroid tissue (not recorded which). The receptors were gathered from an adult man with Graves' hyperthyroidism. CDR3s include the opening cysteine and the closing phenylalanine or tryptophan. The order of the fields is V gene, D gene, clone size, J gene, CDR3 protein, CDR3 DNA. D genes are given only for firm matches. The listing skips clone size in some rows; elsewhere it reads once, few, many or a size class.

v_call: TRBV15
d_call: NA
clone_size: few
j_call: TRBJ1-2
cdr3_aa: CATSGPRRSYGYTF
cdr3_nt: TGTGCCACCAGCGGGCCGCGGCGGTCGTATGGCTACACCTTC

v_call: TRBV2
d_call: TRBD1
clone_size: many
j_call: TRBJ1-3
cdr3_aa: CARSKDRISGNTIYF
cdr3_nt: TGTGCCAGATCAAAGGACAGGATCTCTGGAAACACCATATATTTT

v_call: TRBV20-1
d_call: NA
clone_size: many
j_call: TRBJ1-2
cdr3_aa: CSASFQSLNYGYTF
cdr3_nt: TGCAGTGCTAGTTTCCAGTCTTTAAACTATGGCTACACCTTC

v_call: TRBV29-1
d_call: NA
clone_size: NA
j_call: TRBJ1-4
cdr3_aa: CSVEDVGGKLFF
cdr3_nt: TGCAGCGTTGAAGATGTAGGGGGGAAACTGTTTTTT

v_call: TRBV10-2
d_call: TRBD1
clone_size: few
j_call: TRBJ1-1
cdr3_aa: CASSYDPTQGGSGTEAFF
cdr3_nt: TGTGCCAGCAGTTACGACCCCACACAGGGGGGTTCTGGAACTGAAGCTTTCTTT

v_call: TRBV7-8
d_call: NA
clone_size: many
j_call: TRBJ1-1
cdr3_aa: CASSLAWGAEAFF
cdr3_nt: TGTGCCAGCAGCTTAGCGTGGGGCGCTGAAGCTTTCTTT

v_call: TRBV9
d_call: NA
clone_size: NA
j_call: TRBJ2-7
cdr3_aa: CASSQSLNRYEQYF
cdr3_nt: TGTGCCAGCAGCCAATCTTTAAACAGATACGAGCAGTACTTC

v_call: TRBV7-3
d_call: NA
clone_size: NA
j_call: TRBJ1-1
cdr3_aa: CASSLLAGPYEGSEAFF
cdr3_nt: TGTGCCAGCAGCCTCCTAGCGGGACCATACGAAGGCAGTGAAGCTTTCTTT

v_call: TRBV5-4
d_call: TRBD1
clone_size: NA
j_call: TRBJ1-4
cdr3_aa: CASSSNRGPNEKLFF
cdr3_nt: TGTGCCAGCAGCTCAAACAGGGGGCCTAATGAAAAACTGTTTTTT

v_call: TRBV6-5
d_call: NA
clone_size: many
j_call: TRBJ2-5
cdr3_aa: CASTVTVGAETQYF
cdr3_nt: TGTGCCAGCACTGTGACTGTCGGTGCAGAGACCCAGTACTTC

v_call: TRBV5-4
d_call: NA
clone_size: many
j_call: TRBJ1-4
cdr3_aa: CASSLARGKLFF
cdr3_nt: TGTGCCAGCAGCCTGGCAAGGGGGAAACTGTTTTTT

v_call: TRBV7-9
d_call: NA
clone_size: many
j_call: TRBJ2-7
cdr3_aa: CASSLIPAYEQYF
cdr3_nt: TGTGCCAGCAGCTTGATCCCGGCCTACGAGCAGTACTTC

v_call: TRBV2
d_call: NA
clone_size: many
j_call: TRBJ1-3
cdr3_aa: CASSVFSGNTIYF
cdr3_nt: TGTGCCAGCAGTGTGTTCTCTGGAAACACCATATATTTT

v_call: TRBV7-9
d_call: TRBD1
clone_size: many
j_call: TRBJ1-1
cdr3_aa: CASRLTGGDTEAFF
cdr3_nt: TGTGCCAGCAGGCTGACAGGGGGAGACACTGAAGCTTTCTTT

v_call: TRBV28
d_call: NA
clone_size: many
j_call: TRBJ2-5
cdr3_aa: CASSFGGQETQYF
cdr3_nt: TGTGCCAGCAGCTTTGGGGGCCAAGAGACCCAGTACTTC

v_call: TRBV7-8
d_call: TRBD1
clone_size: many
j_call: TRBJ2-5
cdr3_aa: CASSTRDRGETQYF
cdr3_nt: TGTGCCAGCAGCACACGGGACAGGGGAGAGACCCAGTACTTC

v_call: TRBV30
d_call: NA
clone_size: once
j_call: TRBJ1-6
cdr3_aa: CAWSAPEARVASPLHF
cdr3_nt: TGTGCCTGGAGTGCCCCAGAGGCCAGGGTGGCTTCACCCCTCCACTTT

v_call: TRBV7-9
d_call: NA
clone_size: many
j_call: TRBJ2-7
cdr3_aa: CASSNTAESSYEQYF
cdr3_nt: TGTGCCAGCAGCAACACAGCGGAAAGCTCCTACGAGCAGTACTTC

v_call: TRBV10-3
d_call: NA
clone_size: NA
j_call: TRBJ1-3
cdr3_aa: CASSDRPPGGPGNTIYF
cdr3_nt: TGTGCCAGCAGTGACCGACCCCCGGGGGGACCTGGAAACACCATATATTTT

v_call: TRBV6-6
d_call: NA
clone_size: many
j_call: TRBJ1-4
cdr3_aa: CASSSPTVERGEKLFF
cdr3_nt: TGTGCCAGCAGCTCCCCGACCGTCGAAAGAGGGGAAAAACTGTTTTTT

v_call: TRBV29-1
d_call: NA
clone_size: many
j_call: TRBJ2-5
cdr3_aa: CSVGVSARETQYF
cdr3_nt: TGCAGCGTTGGGGTATCGGCTAGGGAGACCCAGTACTTC

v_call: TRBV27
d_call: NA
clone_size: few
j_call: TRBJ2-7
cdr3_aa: CASSDTDSDYEQYF
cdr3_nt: TGTGCCAGCAGTGATACGGACTCCGACTACGAGCAGTACTTC

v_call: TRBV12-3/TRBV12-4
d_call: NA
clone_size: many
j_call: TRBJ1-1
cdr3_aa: CASSRFTEAFF
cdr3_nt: TGTGCCAGCAGTCGGTTCACTGAAGCTTTCTTT

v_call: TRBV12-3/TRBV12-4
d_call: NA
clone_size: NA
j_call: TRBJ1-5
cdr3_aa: CATRSSELEPQHF
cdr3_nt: TGTGCCACCCGCTCCAGTGAGTTGGAGCCCCAGCATTTT

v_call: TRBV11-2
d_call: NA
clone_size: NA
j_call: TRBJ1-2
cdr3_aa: CASSLVRVLYYGYTF
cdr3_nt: TGTGCCAGCAGCTTAGTTAGGGTCCTCTACTATGGCTACACCTTC

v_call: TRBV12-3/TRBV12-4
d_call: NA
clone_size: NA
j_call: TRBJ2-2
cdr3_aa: CGSRRGVGELFF
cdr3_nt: TGTGGCTCGCGGCGGGGAGTAGGGGAGCTGTTTTTT

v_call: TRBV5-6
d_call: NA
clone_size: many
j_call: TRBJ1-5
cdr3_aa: CASSGRENQPQHF
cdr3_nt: TGTGCCAGCAGCGGCAGGGAGAATCAGCCCCAGCATTTT

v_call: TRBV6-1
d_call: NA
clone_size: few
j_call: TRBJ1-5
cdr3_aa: CASNRRGGGNQPQHF
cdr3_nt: TGTGCCAGCAATCGCAGGGGAGGGGGCAATCAGCCCCAGCATTTT

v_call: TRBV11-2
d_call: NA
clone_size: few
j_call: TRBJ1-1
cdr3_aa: CASSVGRRITEAFF
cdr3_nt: TGTGCCAGCAGCGTAGGACGGAGAATCACTGAAGCTTTCTTT

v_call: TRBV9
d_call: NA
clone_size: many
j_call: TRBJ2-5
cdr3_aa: CASSALGRGQETQYF
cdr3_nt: TGTGCCAGCAGCGCCCTTGGGCGGGGACAAGAGACCCAGTACTTC

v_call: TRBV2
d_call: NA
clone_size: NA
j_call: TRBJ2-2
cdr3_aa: CAIRAGAKRELFF
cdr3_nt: TGTGCCATCAGGGCTGGGGCCAAGAGGGAGCTGTTTTTT

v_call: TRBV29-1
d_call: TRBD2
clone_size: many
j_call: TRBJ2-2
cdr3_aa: CSVEKTSGHHTGELFF
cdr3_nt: TGCAGCGTTGAGAAGACTAGCGGGCACCACACCGGGGAGCTGTTTTTT